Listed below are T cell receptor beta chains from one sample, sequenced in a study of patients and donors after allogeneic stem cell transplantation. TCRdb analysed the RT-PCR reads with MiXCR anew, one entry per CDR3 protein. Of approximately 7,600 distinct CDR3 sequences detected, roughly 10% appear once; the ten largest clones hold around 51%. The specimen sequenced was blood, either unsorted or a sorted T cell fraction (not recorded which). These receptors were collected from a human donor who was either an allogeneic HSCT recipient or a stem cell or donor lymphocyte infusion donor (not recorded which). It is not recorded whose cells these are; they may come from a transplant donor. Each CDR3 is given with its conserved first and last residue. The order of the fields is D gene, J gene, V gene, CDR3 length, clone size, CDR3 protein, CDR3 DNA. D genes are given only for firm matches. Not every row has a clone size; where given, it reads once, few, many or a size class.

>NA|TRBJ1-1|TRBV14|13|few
CASSQDKGEGAFF
TGTGCCAGCAGCCAAGATAAAGGGGAAGGAGCTTTCTTT
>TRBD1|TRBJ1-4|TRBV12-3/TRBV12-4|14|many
CASSPDRGVEKLFF
TGTGCCAGCAGCCCGGACAGGGGAGTTGAAAAACTGTTTTTT
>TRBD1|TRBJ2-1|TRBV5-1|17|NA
CASSPGGGTGSYNEQFF
TGCGCCAGCAGCCCCGGTGGGGGGACAGGGTCCTACAATGAGCAGTTCTTC
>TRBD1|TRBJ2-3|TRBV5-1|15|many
CASSLGTGGADTQYF
TGCGCCAGCAGCTTGGGGACAGGGGGGGCAGATACGCAGTATTTT
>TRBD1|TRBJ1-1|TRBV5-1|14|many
CASSPGQGKTEAFF
TGCGCCAGCAGCCCAGGACAGGGCAAAACTGAAGCTTTCTTT
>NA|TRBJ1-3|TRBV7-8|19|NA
CASSAPLDGATPSGNTIYF
TGTGCCAGCAGCGCCCCCCTAGATGGGGCGACTCCCTCTGGAAACACCATATATTTT
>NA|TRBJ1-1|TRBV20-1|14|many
CSARGGRDVSEAFF
TGCAGTGCTAGGGGGGGCAGGGATGTCTCTGAAGCTTTCTTT
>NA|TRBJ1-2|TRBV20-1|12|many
CSARDPYYGYTF
TGCAGTGCTAGAGATCCATACTATGGCTACACCTTC
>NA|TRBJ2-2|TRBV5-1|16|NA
CASSFRGAWNTGELFF
TGCGCCAGCAGCTTTCGGGGGGCCTGGAACACCGGGGAGCTGTTTTTT
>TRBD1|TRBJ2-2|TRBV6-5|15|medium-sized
CASRPRQGSTGELFF
TGTGCCAGCCGCCCCAGACAGGGATCAACCGGGGAGCTGTTTTTT
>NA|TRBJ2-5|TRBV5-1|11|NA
CASSIQETQYF
TGCGCCAGCAGCATACAAGAGACCCAGTACTTC
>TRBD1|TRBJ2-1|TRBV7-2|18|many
CASSLAPSGTAIYNEQFF
TGTGCCAGCAGCTTAGCGCCTTCTGGGACAGCGATATACAATGAGCAGTTCTTC
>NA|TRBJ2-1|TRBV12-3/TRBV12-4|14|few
CASRLPQHENEQFF
TGTGCCAGCAGATTACCCCAACATGAAAATGAGCAGTTCTTC
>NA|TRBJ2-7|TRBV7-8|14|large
CASNHGDGSYEQYF
TGTGCCAGCAACCATGGGGACGGCTCCTACGAGCAGTACTTC
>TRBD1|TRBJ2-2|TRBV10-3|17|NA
CAISARTGPTNTGELFF
TGTGCCATCAGTGCCCGGACAGGTCCGACGAACACCGGGGAGCTGTTTTTT
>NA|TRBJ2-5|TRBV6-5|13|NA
CASSFGREATQYF
TGTGCCAGCAGCTTTGGAAGGGAAGCGACCCAGTACTTC
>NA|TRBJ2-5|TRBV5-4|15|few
CASSSSVGSQETQYF
TGTGCCAGCAGCTCCTCCGTGGGGAGCCAAGAGACCCAGTACTTC
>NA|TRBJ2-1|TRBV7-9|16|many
CASSLAGTATYNEQFF
TGTGCCAGCAGCTTAGCGGGGACCGCCACCTACAATGAGCAGTTCTTC
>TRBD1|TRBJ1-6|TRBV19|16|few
CASSIRSTGQNSPLHF
TGTGCCAGTAGTATCAGGTCGACAGGGCAGAATTCACCCCTCCACTTT
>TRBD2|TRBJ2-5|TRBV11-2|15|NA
CASSFGAGGPETQYF
TGTGCCAGCAGCTTTGGGGCGGGGGGGCCTGAGACCCAGTACTTC
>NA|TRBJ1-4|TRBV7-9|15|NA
CASSFLAEPNEKLFF
TGTGCCAGCAGCTTTCTGGCAGAACCTAATGAAAAACTGTTTTTT
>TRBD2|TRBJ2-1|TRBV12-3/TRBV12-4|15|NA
CARFTQRGTYNEQFF
TGTGCCAGATTCACCCAGCGGGGAACCTACAATGAGCAGTTCTTC
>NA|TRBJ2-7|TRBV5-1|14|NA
CASSSDTAGYEQYF
TGCGCCAGCAGCTCTGACACGGCGGGCTACGAGCAGTACTTC